The source of this T cell receptor (beta chain) is a study of shared clonotypes between healthy human individuals. The germline V gene encodes CDR1 SEHNR and CDR2 FQNEAQ (reference sequence). V was clipped by 5 bases and J by 6 bases; unmatched bases: 6. This CDR3 has 14 amino acids. Genomic DNA of every subset was divided equally among multiple immunoSEQ plates. The data were produced by immunoSEQ multiplex PCR, yet TCRdb's version contains in-frame clones alone and is incomplete. The sample contains around 530,000 clones, around 80% of which appear only once. This clone appeared once. Material for sequencing was PBMCs. The TCR originated in a woman between 40 and 50 years old in good health. Some clones in this sample may be carry-over from other donors' samples. The chain has TRBV7-9 and TRBJ1-2, with TRBD1 identical over 10 bases. The CDR3, as DNA: TGTGCCAGCAGCACCGGACAGGGGGACCATGGCTACACCTTC. Translated, it gives CASSTGQGDHGYTF.